This passage covers 8 T cell receptor beta chains from one sample sequenced in a study of monozygotic twins with inflammatory bowel disease. One entry per CDR3 protein, without DNA, is what TCRdb gives after re-calling the 5' RACE reads. The sample spans approximately 100,000 distinct CDR3 sequences; the ten largest clones claim approximately 2%. Sequencing was done on a sample of blood. These receptors were collected from a human donor with ulcerative colitis or Crohn's disease, or a healthy co-twin of an affected twin (not recorded which).

The V and J genes are TRBV5-6 and TRBJ1-1. This CDR3 comprises 13 residues. CDR1 SGHDT and CDR2 YYEEEE come from the germline V gene. This CDR3 reads CASSPHENTEAFF.

This rearrangement joins TRBV12-3 or TRBV12-4 to TRBJ2-3. The CDR3 has 15 amino acids. CDR3 region: CASSLSLASTDTQYF.

The chain is built from TRBV11-2 and TRBJ2-4; TCRdb gives TRBD1 as the D gene, but with no DNA this cannot be confirmed. The germline V gene encodes CDR1 SGHAT and CDR2 FQNNGV. The CDR3 is made up of 15 amino acids. This CDR3 reads CASSLEVGGWDIQYF. The entire variable domain, with the rest obtained from reference TRBV11-2 and TRBJ2-4, is as follows: EAGVAQSPRYKIIEKRQSVAFWCNPISGHATLYWYQQILGQGPKLLIQFQNNGVVDDSQLPKDRFSAERLKGVDSTLKIQPAKLEDSAVYLCASSLEVGGWDIQYFGAGTRLSVL.

The CDR3 sequence: CASSPTGVTYNEQFF. The rearrangement joins TRBV12-3 or TRBV12-4 to TRBJ2-1; TCRdb lists TRBD1, though no DNA is available to test this call. This CDR3 contains 15 residues.

CDR3 protein: CASSYSGQGNYNEQFF. V gene TRBV6-5 combines with J gene TRBJ2-1; checking the TCRdb D call of TRBD1 is not possible without DNA. CDR1 and CDR2 from the germline V gene are MNHEY and SVGAGI. The CDR3 has 16 residues.

The chain couples TRBV6-1 to TRBJ2-7; the TRBD1 assignment by TCRdb is unverifiable without DNA. The germline V gene has CDR1 MNHNS and CDR2 SASEGT. The CDR3 consists of 13 residues. The CDR3 protein is CASTRTGLGEQYF.

V gene TRBV6-5 combines with J gene TRBJ2-5; TCRdb outputs TRBD2, but without DNA this stays unchecked. CDR3 length: 16 amino acids. From germline, CDR1 is MNHEY and CDR2 SVGAGI. The chain's CDR3 is CASSFYISGGGETQYF.

Here the CDR3 reads CASSSTGMWYF. The chain recombines TRBV6-5 with TRBJ2-7; TCRdb indicates TRBD1, and absent DNA this call remains unverified. The germline gives CDR1 MNHEY, CDR2 SVGAGI. The CDR3 covers 11 residues.